The sequence of this T cell receptor beta chain was determined in a study of T-cell reconstitution after alpha-beta-depleted transplantation in children. Germline V lookup: CDR1 SGHRS, CDR2 YFSETQ. This CDR3 comprises 15 residues. The V and J ends lost 4 bases and 5 bases respectively, with 18 bases between them. Unique molecular identifiers were incorporated when the TCRbeta library was constructed. TCRdb fed the PCR reads into MiXCR, producing one record per CDR3 protein. This table has just over 950,000 distinct CDR3 sequences, about 29% appearing once. Only a few counts were recorded for this clonotype.

The clonotype comes from a boy less than two years old who had a stem cell transplant for SCID, so the T cells may come from the graft donor. The specimen comprised PBMCs, mostly from graft donor cells, sampled 360 days after TCRalphabeta/CD19-depleted stem cell transplant. This sequence joins TRBV5-1 and TRBJ2-5; D is ambiguous. CDR3 nucleotide sequence: TGCGCCAGCAGCCTCCGAGGAAGCCGAGAGGAGACCCAGTACTTC. It yields the protein CASSLRGSREETQYF.